What follows are 17 T cell receptor beta chains derived from one specimen sequenced in a study of cytomegalovirus exposure and HLA in healthy donors. Both 60 Vbeta primers and 13 Jbeta primers went into the PCR. Some clones are missing from TCRdb's copy, which holds only in-frame ones; the method was immunoSEQ multiplex PCR. The data show some 150,000 clones, over 65% seen once. The sample consisted of PBMCs. The receptors were sampled from a man between 18 and 35 years old in good health and CMV-seropositive.

This clone was counted only a few times. V is TRBV5-6 and J is TRBJ1-1; 7 bases agree with TRBD1. The CDR3 is 13 amino acids. V was clipped by 4 bases and J by 8 bases; unmatched bases: 8. Per the germline V gene, CDR1 is SGHDT and CDR2 is YYEEEE. The CDR3: CASSPSTGTEAFF. CDR3 nucleotide sequence: TGTGCCAGCAGCCCCTCGACAGGGACCGAAGCTTTCTTT.

The V gene is TRBV7-9, the J gene TRBJ2-3; a possible D gene is TRBD1 (6 bases). The germline CDR1 and CDR2 sequences are SEHNR and FQNEAQ (reference sequence). V was trimmed by 5 bases and J by 1 base, leaving 16 bases between them. The CDR3 totals 16 residues. The CDR3 DNA is TGTGCCAGCAGCCTCCCAGGGGCCCTCGGCACAGATACGCAGTATTTT. Translating gives CASSLPGALGTDTQYF. The variable domain in full, with the rest retrieved from reference TRBV7-9 and TRBJ2-3, is DTGVSQNPRHKITKRGQNVTFRCDPISEHNRLYWYRQTLGQGPEFLTYFQNEAQLEKSRLLSDRFSAERPKGSFSTLEIQRTEQGDSAMYLCASSLPGALGTDTQYFGPGTRLTVL.

The chain carries TRBV6-1 and TRBJ1-5, with 8 bases lining up with TRBD1. The germline gives CDR1 MNHNS, CDR2 SASEGT. The trim removed 4 bases at V and 0 bases at J, leaving 17 bases unmatched. CDR3 length: 20 residues. CDR3 protein: CASSALLGTGASYSNQPQHF. CDR3 in DNA: TGTGCCAGCAGTGCACTACTCGGGACAGGAGCTAGCTATAGCAATCAGCCCCAGCATTTT.

This rearrangement joins TRBV10-3 to TRBJ2-7; 14 bases map to TRBD2. The ends lost 3 bases at V and 9 bases at J; junction bases unmatched: 7. The CDR3 runs 15 residues. CDR1 ENHRY and CDR2 SYGVKD come from the germline V gene. CDR3 sequence reads: CAISEGTSGRNVQYF. The CDR3 nucleotides read TGTGCCATCAGTGAAGGGACTAGCGGGAGAAATGTGCAGTACTTC.

CDR3 DNA: TGTGCCAGCAGTGAAGCGACAGGGTCCACCGGGGAGCTGTTTTTT. Protein product: CASSEATGSTGELFF. The V call is TRBV6-1, the J call TRBJ2-2, with TRBD1 matching over 7 bases. The junction had 2 bases not matched to a gene; V was cut back by 0 bases and J by 4 bases. Germline assignment: CDR1 MNHNS and CDR2 SASEGT. The CDR3 is 15 residues long.

The rearrangement uses TRBV27 and TRBJ2-1, with D uncertain. Trimming removed 3 bases from V and 0 bases from J, with 12 bases in between. CDR3 size: 16 residues. CDR1 is MNHEY, CDR2 SMNVEV, per germline (reference sequence). In DNA, the CDR3 is TGTGCCAGCAGTTTCAATGTGGCAGGCTCCTACAATGAGCAGTTCTTC. Its protein product is CASSFNVAGSYNEQFF.

V usage is TRBV5-4 and J usage is TRBJ2-1; D is possibly TRBD1 (6 bases). The CDR3 consists of 16 residues. In germline, CDR1 is SGHNT, CDR2 YYREEE (reference sequence). V dropped 0 bases and J dropped 4 bases, with 14 bases sitting between them. CDR3 sequence (DNA): TGTGCCAGCAGCTTGGTTGGGGGCTTGGGGTACAATGAGCAGTTCTTC. Translated: CASSLVGGLGYNEQFF.

V gene TRBV7-2 combines with J gene TRBJ2-5; 13 bases line up with TRBD2. The V and J ends lost 4 bases and 2 bases, in that order; junction bases with no gene match: 7. CDR1 SGHTA and CDR2 FQGNSA come from the germline V gene. This CDR3 region has 17 residues. CDR3 DNA: TGTGCCAGCAGCTCGGGACTAGCGGGACTGAAACAAGAGACCCAGTACTTC. This sequence encodes CASSSGLAGLKQETQYF.

In nucleotides, the CDR3 is TGTGCCAGTAGTATAGGGACCGGGACAGGGGATGAAAAACTGTTTTTT. It translates to CASSIGTGTGDEKLFF. The V call is TRBV19, the J call TRBJ1-4; TRBD1 matches at 10 bases. V lost 1 base, J lost 6 bases, and 5 bases stayed unmatched. The CDR3 totals 16 residues. Germline V gene data show CDR1 as LNHDA and CDR2 as SQIVND (reference sequence).

This chain uses TRBV30 with TRBJ2-2; TRBD2 matches 10 bases. This CDR3 comprises 15 residues. CDR1 and CDR2 from the germline V gene are GTSNPN and SVGIG (reference sequence). Trimming cost V 2 bases and J 3 bases; bases outside gene matches: 3. The chain's CDR3 is CAWSLAGAYTGELFF. The CDR3, as DNA: TGTGCCTGGAGTCTAGCGGGAGCATACACCGGGGAGCTGTTTTTT. Full variable domain (outside the CDR3, taken from reference TRBV30 and TRBJ2-2): SQTIHQWPATLVQPVGSPLSLECTVEGTSNPNLYWYRQAAGRGLQLLFYSVGIGQISSEVPQNLSASRPQDRQFILSSKKLLLSDSGFYLCAWSLAGAYTGELFFGEGSRLTVL.

The rearrangement links TRBV7-3 to TRBJ2-1; 9 bases map to TRBD2. J was trimmed by 9 bases and V by 5 bases; bases with no gene match: 11. From germline, CDR1 is SGHTA and CDR2 FQGTGA. CDR3 length: 15 residues. CDR3 sequence reads: CASSLLAGKFAEQFF. CDR3 nucleotides: TGTGCCAGCAGCCTCCTAGCGGGAAAGTTTGCTGAGCAGTTCTTC.

CDR3 in DNA: TGTGCCAGCAGCTTAGGGACTAGCGGGACTGGGCAGTACTTC. Translation: CASSLGTSGTGQYF. This rearrangement joins TRBV7-2 to TRBJ2-7; TRBD2 agrees at 12 bases. The ends lost 1 base at V and 9 bases at J; junction bases unmatched: 4. CDR1 is SGHTA and CDR2 is FQGNSA in the germline V gene. The CDR3 has 14 residues.

The chain links TRBV10-3 to TRBJ2-5, with 14 bases matching TRBD2. Germline V gives CDR1 ENHRY, CDR2 SYGVKD. With 3 bases clipped from V and 4 bases from J, the junction kept 7 bases outside the gene matches. This CDR3 spans 17 amino acids. The CDR3 DNA is TGTGCCATCAGTGATCCCCCGGGACTAGCGGGAGTAGAGACCCAGTACTTC. This translates into CAISDPPGLAGVETQYF.

The rearrangement links TRBV29-1 to TRBJ2-1; maybe TRBD2 (6 bases). CDR3 size: 12 residues. Germline values: CDR1 SQVTM, CDR2 ANQGSEA. Between the trimmed V and J ends, which lost 4 bases and 5 bases, there was a span of 9 bases. CDR3 sequence (DNA): TGCAGCGTTGCGGCGGGAAACAATGAGCAGTTCTTC. Its translation is CSVAAGNNEQFF.

This chain uses TRBV30 with TRBJ2-6; TRBD2 is a possible D gene (5 bases). CDR3 size: 13 residues. Germline-derived CDR1 and CDR2 are GTSNPN and SVGIG (reference sequence). V was shortened by 5 bases and J by 4 bases, with 9 bases between the two germline ends. The CDR3 spells CAWGLPGANVLTF. For the CDR3, the DNA is TGTGCCTGGGGACTCCCCGGGGCCAACGTCCTGACTTTC. The variable domain in full, completed from reference TRBV30 and TRBJ2-6, reads SQTIHQWPATLVQPVGSPLSLECTVEGTSNPNLYWYRQAAGRGLQLLFYSVGIGQISSEVPQNLSASRPQDRQFILSSKKLLLSDSGFYLCAWGLPGANVLTFGAGSRLTVL.

The V and J genes are TRBV7-8 and TRBJ2-6; TRBD1 agrees at 9 bases. Looked up from germline, CDR1 is SGHVS and CDR2 is FQNEAQ. With V trimmed by 2 bases and J by 0 bases, 11 bases remained unmatched. The CDR3 is 20 residues long. DNA of the CDR3: TGTGCCAGCAGCTTATTTTACAGGGGGCAAAAGAGCTCTGGGGCCAACGTCCTGACTTTC. It codes for CASSLFYRGQKSSGANVLTF.

V is TRBV15 and J is TRBJ1-2; no reliable D call. Deletions cut 5 bases from V and 0 bases from J, with 7 bases between. CDR1 and CDR2 (germline): LNHNV, YYDKDF (reference sequence). The CDR3 extends over 13 amino acids. The CDR3 sequence is CATSALANYGYTF. The CDR3 nucleotides read TGTGCCACCAGCGCTCTAGCTAACTATGGCTACACCTTC.